A single sample gave rise to the 18 T cell receptor beta chains below, sequenced in a study of regulatory T cells in long-lasting Graves disease. HTBI primers from iRepertoire and Arm-PCR of CDR3 regions yielded the TCR beta libraries. One entry per CDR3 protein, called by TCRdb with MiXCR from the multiplex PCR reads. The data hold a few hundred thousand distinct CDR3 sequences, with 12% observed a single time. Sample time point: newly diagnosed GD, antithyroid drugs for less than 3 months. Following extraction of RNA from PBMCs, that RNA was used to make the TCR library. These same data were also listed under a study on T cells in Graves' hyperthyroidism and ophthalmopathy.

Sample: peripheral blood mononuclear cells (PBMCs), taken at new diagnosis, from a patient treated with antithyroid drugs. Receptor source: a woman under 30 with Graves disease.

This clonotype was counted ten times or more. The chain carries TRBV20-1 and TRBJ2-2; D possibly corresponds to TRBD1 (5 bases). This CDR3 region has 14 residues. V lost 2 bases, J lost 2 bases, and 9 bases lay in between. Germline CDR1 reads DFQATT; CDR2 reads SNEGSKA (reference sequence). The chain's CDR3 is CSARLTENTGELFF. DNA for the CDR3: TGCAGTGCTAGATTGACAGAAAACACCGGGGAGCTGTTTTTT.

This clonotype was seen repeatedly, ten times or more. The chain uses TRBV6-1 and TRBJ2-1, with 14 bases identical to TRBD2. V gave up 7 bases and J gave up 6 bases; unmatched junction bases: 2. Germline CDR1 is MNHNS and CDR2 is SASEGT. The CDR3 is made up of 14 amino acids. In DNA, the CDR3 is TGTGCCAGCACCGGACTAGCGGGAGGCAATGAGCAGTTCTTC. Encoded protein: CASTGLAGGNEQFF.

The CDR3 sequence: CASSFQLHGELFF. Written as DNA, the CDR3 is TGTGCCAGCAGTTTCCAGTTACACGGGGAGCTGTTTTTT. V gene TRBV27 combines with J gene TRBJ2-2; the D is unclear. Germline V gene lookup returns CDR1 MNHEY and CDR2 SMNVEV (reference sequence). CDR3 length equals 13 residues. V lost 3 bases and J lost 7, with 9 bases in between.

This clonotype was seen at least ten times. The rearrangement links TRBV12-3 or TRBV12-4 to TRBJ2-2; D is perhaps TRBD1 or TRBD2 (6 bases each). V lost 4 bases and J 1 base, leaving 16 bases between the germline ends. The CDR3 has 17 amino acids. CDR3: CASSSPPGAKNTGELFF. The CDR3 DNA follows: TGTGCCAGCAGTTCGCCACCGGGGGCAAAGAACACCGGGGAGCTGTTTTTT.

This clonotype has at least ten counts. The chain carries TRBV12-5 and TRBJ2-3; D call uncertain. The CDR3 is made up of 15 amino acids. V lost 6 bases and J 1 base, leaving 14 bases between the germline ends. Per germline, CDR1 LGHNT and CDR2 FRNRAP. The CDR3, as DNA: TGTGCTAGTGGCCTGCCGGGCAGCCGCACAGATACGCAGTATTTT. It yields the protein CASGLPGSRTDTQYF.

V usage is TRBV5-1 and J usage is TRBJ1-5; D call uncertain. The V gene's germline CDR1 is SGHRS and CDR2 YFSETQ. The V end lost 0 bases, the J end lost 3 bases, and 10 bases lay between the germline ends. CDR3 length: 15 residues. CDR3 in amino acids: CASSLVPSANQPQHF. CDR3 sequence (DNA): TGCGCCAGCAGCTTGGTTCCCAGTGCCAATCAGCCCCAGCATTTT.

This clonotype was detected many times. The rearrangement joins TRBV20-1 to TRBJ2-2; 7 positions agree with TRBD1. CDR3 length equals 14 residues. The germline CDR1 and CDR2 sequences are DFQATT and SNEGSKA (reference sequence). V shed 5 bases, J shed 1 base, and the junction held 4 bases outside the gene matches. In nucleotides, the CDR3 is TGCAGTGCTGTCGGGACAGAGAACACCGGGGAGCTGTTTTTT. As protein: CSAVGTENTGELFF.

This clonotype was seen many times. The chain combines TRBV13 with TRBJ1-1; unclear D gene. The CDR3 contains 12 residues. Looked up from germline, CDR1 is PRHDT and CDR2 is FYEKMQ (reference sequence). V was shortened by 5 bases and J by 2 bases, with 6 bases between the two germline ends. CDR3 DNA: TGTGCCAGCAGCCCTCATAACACTGAAGCTTTCTTT. It codes for CASSPHNTEAFF.

This clonotype was counted many times. The chain uses TRBV20-1 and TRBJ1-5, with TRBD1 identical over 7 bases. Germline values: CDR1 DFQATT, CDR2 SNEGSKA (reference sequence). The CDR3 has 15 residues. With 5 bases clipped from V and 9 bases from J, the junction kept 16 bases outside the gene matches. CDR3 loop: CSAPRTGLASSPQHF. CDR3 DNA sequence: TGCAGTGCTCCCCGGACAGGACTGGCGAGTTCGCCCCAGCATTTT.

This clonotype was detected many times. The V and J genes are TRBV5-6 and TRBJ2-7, with 13 nucleotides matching TRBD2. The CDR3 contains 15 residues. Trimming took 3 bases from V and 3 from J; bases not matched to a gene: 3. Germline-derived CDR1 and CDR2 are SGHDT and YYEEEE. CDR3 sequence (DNA): TGTGCCAGCAGCTCGGGACTAGCGGGGCTCTACGAGCAGTACTTC. Its protein product is CASSSGLAGLYEQYF.

This clonotype appeared many times. The rearrangement joins TRBV12-3 or TRBV12-4 to TRBJ1-2; TRBD1 is a possible D gene (5 bases). V gave up 8 bases and J gave up 6 bases, with 16 bases separating them. CDR3 length: 13 amino acids. The CDR3 reads CASHTKWGNGYTF. Here the CDR3 DNA reads TGTGCCAGCCACACAAAGTGGGGGAATGGCTACACCTTC.

On this clonotype: This may be a read error: a much more frequent sequence differs by one nucleotide. The chain uses TRBV27 and TRBJ2-1; TRBD1 agrees at 9 bases. V shed 10 bases, J shed 0 bases, and the junction held 16 bases outside the gene matches. CDR1 and CDR2 from the germline V gene are MNHEY and SMNVEV (reference sequence). The CDR3 covers 18 residues. Written as DNA, the CDR3 is TGTGCCAACAGAACCGGGACAGGGAGTGGAAGCTCCTACAATGAGCAGTTCTTC. Protein product: CANRTGTGSGSSYNEQFF.

This clonotype showed up just a few times. This chain uses TRBV4-1 with TRBJ1-3; the D is unclear. The germline V gene encodes CDR1 MGHRA and CDR2 YSYEKL. This CDR3 comprises 15 residues. V was clipped by 0 bases and J by 0 bases, with 6 bases between them. The CDR3 DNA reads as TGCGCCAGCAGCCAAGAGGGCCGCTCTGGAAACACCATATATTTT. Amino acids: CASSQEGRSGNTIYF.

There are many counts of this clonotype. This chain joins TRBV20-1 and TRBJ2-1, with D perhaps matching TRBD1 (6 bases). CDR3 length: 15 amino acids. In germline, CDR1 is DFQATT, CDR2 SNEGSKA (reference sequence). CDR3 sequence (DNA): TGCAGGGGGGCCCGACCGGGACATGGGGGTAGTGAGCAGTTCTTC. This sequence encodes CRGARPGHGGSEQFF.

This clonotype was detected ten times or more. The chain is built from TRBV11-1 and TRBJ1-6, with 9 bases lining up with TRBD1. Germline CDR1 reads SGHAT; CDR2 reads FQDESV (reference sequence). This CDR3 has 15 amino acids. Losses at the gene ends were 1 base for V and 8 bases for J; bases not matched to a gene: 3. The CDR3 sequence is CASSLGDRVDSPLHF. CDR3 nucleotides: TGTGCCAGCAGCTTAGGGGACAGGGTGGATTCACCCCTCCACTTT.

This clonotype was recorded many times. The chain is built from TRBV6-2 or TRBV6-3 and TRBJ2-3; D is undetermined. V shed 4 bases and J shed 5 bases, with 7 bases lying between them. Germline values: CDR1 MNHEY, CDR2 SVGEGT. The CDR3 length is 12 residues. The CDR3 coding sequence is TGTGCCAGCAGTTCGTCATTAGATACGCAGTATTTT. It specifies CASSSSLDTQYF.

This clonotype came up many times. J is TRBJ2-3 and V is TRBV7-9; D not resolved. Germline assignment: CDR1 SEHNR and CDR2 FQNEAQ (reference sequence). This CDR3 contains 17 residues. Trimming took off 0 bases at V and 0 bases at J, with 13 bases between the two ends. The CDR3 region has the DNA TGTGCCAGCAGCTTAGCCATATTGGCCCCTAGCACAGATACGCAGTATTTT. It translates to CASSLAILAPSTDTQYF. The full variable domain, with the rest looked up from reference TRBV7-9 and TRBJ2-3, is DTGVSQNPRHKITKRGQNVTFRCDPISEHNRLYWYRQTLGQGPEFLTYFQNEAQLEKSRLLSDRFSAERPKGSFSTLEIQRTEQGDSAMYLCASSLAILAPSTDTQYFGPGTRLTVL.

This clonotype was seen a few times. The rearrangement joins TRBV20-1 to TRBJ2-1; possible D gene TRBD1, 6 bases. Germline values: CDR1 DFQATT, CDR2 SNEGSKA (reference sequence). The ends were cut back, 2 bases at V and 4 bases at J, with 12 bases in the middle. CDR3 size: 14 residues. For the CDR3, the DNA is TGCAGTGCTAGATGGTCTAGGGGGTACAATGAGCAGTTCTTC. Its translation is CSARWSRGYNEQFF.